This T cell receptor (beta chain) was identified in a study of T cell responses to AZD1222 COVID-19 vaccine. Study conclusions and caveats: Donor demographics were predominantly white British with a female majority; clonal diversity may be underestimated. CD4 TCRs covered the whole spike, strongest at regions 160-218 and 743-854.

Concerning this clone: The antigen is undetermined.

Sequencing was performed with immunoSEQ multiplex PCR; in TCRdb, only in-frame clones are kept and a portion is missing. Here the sample spans around 100,000 clones, 90% being singletons. V trimming: 6 bases; J trimming: 4 bases; junction bases outside the gene matches: 3. The CDR3 contains 13 residues. Germline loops: CDR1 MNHEY, CDR2 SMNVEV (reference sequence). The sequencing here drew on peripheral blood, taken on day 0 of AZD1222 vaccination. The genes are TRBV27 and TRBJ2-1; the match to TRBD2 covers 7 bases. The TCR originated in an adult in good health. Here the CDR3 reads CASRWGGYNEQFF. The CDR3 nucleotides are TGTGCCAGCAGGTGGGGGGGGTACAATGAGCAGTTCTTC.